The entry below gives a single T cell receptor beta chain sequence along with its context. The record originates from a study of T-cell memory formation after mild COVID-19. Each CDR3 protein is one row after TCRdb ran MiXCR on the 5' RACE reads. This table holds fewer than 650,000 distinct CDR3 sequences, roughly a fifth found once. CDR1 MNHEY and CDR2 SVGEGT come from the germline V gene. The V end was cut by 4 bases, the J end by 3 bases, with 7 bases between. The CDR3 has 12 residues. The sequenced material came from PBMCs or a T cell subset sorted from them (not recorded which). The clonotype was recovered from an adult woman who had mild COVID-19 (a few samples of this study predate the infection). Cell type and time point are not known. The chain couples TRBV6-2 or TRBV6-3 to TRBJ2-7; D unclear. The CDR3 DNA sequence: TGTGCCAGCAGTTGGGGATACTACGAGCAGTACTTC. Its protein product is CASSWGYYEQYF.